This T cell receptor beta chain was identified in a study of human T cells and chemical hapten exposure. Study background: Weekly administration of diphenylcyclopropenone to the scalp of patients continued throughout the roughly 25-week study. General study findings and limits: Given that the donors had alopecia, their immune response may differ from that seen in healthy people.

This clonotype was seen at least ten times. The antigen remains unidentified. Time point indicated: patch test 1, 2 weeks after DPC sensitization. Treatment: therapeutic diphenylcyclopropenone sensitization with weekly scalp DPC. Blood draws preceded each patch test application. Source study methods: There were a median of approximately 88,000 TCRs per sample, with a range from roughly 23,224 to 750,000. TCRdb ran MiXCR on the RACE reads and lists one entry per CDR3 protein. The V and J calls reflect TCRdb's pipeline rather than the authors' work. The data hold under 200,000 distinct CDR3 sequences, with 13% to 15% observed a single time. This CDR3 contains 17 residues. Germline CDR1 and CDR2: SGHTA and FQGNSA. J was trimmed by 6 bases and V by 5 bases; bases with no gene match: 15.

This TCR came from a woman in her twenties or thirties with alopecia areata. Some clones in this sample may be carry-over from other donors' samples. The chain employs TRBV7-2 and TRBJ2-1, with 8 bases aligning to TRBD2. Sequenced here: whole blood, sampled in connection with sensitization to the hapten diphenylcyclopropenone (DPC). The CDR3 sequence is CASSPYTGTSSSNEQFF. CDR3 DNA sequence: TGTGCCAGCAGCCCGTACACCGGGACTAGTTCTAGCAATGAGCAGTTCTTC. Full variable domain (rest looked up from reference TRBV7-2 and TRBJ2-1): GAGVSQSPSNKVTEKGKDVELRCDPISGHTALYWYRQSLGQGLEFLIYFQGNSAPDKSGLPSDRFSAERTGGSVSTLTIQRTQQEDSAVYLCASSPYTGTSSSNEQFFGPGTRLTVL.